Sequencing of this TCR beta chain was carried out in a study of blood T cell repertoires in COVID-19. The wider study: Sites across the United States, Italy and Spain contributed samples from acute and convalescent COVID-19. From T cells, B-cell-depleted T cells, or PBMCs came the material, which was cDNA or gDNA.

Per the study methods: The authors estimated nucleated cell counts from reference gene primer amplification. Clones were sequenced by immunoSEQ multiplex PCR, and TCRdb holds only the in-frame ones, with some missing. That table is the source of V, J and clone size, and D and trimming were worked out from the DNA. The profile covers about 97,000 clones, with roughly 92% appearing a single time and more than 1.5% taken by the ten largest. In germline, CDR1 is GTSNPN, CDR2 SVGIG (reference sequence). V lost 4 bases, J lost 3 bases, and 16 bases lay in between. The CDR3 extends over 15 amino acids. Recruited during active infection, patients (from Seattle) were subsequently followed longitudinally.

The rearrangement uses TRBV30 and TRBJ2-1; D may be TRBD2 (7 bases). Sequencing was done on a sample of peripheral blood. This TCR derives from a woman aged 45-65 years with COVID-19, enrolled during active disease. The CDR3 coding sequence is TGTGCCTGGACCCGAGGGGGGGCCCTCTACAATGAGCAGTTCTTC. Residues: CAWTRGGALYNEQFF.